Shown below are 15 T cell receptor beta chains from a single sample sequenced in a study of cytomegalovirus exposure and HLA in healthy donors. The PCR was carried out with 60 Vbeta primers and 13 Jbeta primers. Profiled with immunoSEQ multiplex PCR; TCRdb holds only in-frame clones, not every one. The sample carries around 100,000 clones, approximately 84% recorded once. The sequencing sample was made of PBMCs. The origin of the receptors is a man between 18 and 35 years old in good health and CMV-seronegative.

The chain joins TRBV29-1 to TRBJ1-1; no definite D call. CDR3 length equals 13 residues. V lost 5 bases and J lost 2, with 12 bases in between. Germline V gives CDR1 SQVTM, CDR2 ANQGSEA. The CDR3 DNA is TGCAGCGTTTCCCGACAACACAACACTGAAGCTTTCTTT. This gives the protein CSVSRQHNTEAFF.

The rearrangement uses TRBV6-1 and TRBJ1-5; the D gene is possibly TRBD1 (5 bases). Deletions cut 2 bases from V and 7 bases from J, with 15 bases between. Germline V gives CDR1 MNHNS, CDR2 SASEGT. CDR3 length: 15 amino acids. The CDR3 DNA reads TGTGCCAGCAGTGAACAGGGCAGGGCTGGGCAGCCCCAGCATTTT. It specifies CASSEQGRAGQPQHF.

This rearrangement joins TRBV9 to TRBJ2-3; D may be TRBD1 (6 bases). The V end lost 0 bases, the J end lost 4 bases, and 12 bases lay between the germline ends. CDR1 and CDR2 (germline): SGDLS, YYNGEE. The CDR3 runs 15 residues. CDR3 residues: CASSVAGVWADTQYF. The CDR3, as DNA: TGTGCCAGCAGCGTAGCAGGGGTTTGGGCAGATACGCAGTATTTT.

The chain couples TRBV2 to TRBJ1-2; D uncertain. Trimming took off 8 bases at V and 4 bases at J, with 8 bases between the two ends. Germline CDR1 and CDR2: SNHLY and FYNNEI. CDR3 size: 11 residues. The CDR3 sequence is CASQPGYGYTF. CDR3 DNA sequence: TGTGCCAGCCAGCCGGGCTATGGCTACACCTTC.

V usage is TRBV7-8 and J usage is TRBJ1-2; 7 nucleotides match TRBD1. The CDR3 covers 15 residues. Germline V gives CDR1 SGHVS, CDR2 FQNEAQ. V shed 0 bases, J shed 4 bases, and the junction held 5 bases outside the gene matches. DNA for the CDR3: TGTGCCAGCAGCTTAGCGGGACAGCCAGGCTATGGCTACACCTTC. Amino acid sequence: CASSLAGQPGYGYTF.

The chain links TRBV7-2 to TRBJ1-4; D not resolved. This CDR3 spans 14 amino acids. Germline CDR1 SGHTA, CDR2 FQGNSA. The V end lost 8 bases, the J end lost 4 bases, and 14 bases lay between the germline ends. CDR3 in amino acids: CASSPTSFNEKLFF. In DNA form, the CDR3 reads TGTGCCAGCTCCCCCACCAGTTTTAATGAAAAACTGTTTTTT.

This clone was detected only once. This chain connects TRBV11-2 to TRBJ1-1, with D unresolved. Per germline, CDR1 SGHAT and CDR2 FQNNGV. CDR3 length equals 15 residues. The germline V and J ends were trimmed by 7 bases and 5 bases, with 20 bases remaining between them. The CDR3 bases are TGTGCCAGCACCCTGCGGATGACGTTACCGACTGAAGCTTTCTTT. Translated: CASTLRMTLPTEAFF. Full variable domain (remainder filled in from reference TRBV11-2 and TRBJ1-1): EAGVAQSPRYKIIEKRQSVAFWCNPISGHATLYWYQQILGQGPKLLIQFQNNGVVDDSQLPKDRFSAERLKGVDSTLKIQPAKLEDSAVYLCASTLRMTLPTEAFFGQGTRLTVV.

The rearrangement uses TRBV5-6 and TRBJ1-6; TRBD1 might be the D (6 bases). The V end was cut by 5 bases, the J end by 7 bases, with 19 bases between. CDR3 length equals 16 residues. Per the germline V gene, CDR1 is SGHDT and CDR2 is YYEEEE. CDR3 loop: CASSFWTASANSPLHF. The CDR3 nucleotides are TGTGCCAGCAGTTTCTGGACAGCCTCAGCAAATTCACCCCTCCACTTT.

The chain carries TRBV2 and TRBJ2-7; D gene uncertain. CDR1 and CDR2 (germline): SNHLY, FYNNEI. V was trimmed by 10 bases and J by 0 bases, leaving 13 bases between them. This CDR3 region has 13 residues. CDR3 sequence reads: CAIETVGSYEQYF. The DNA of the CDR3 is TGTGCCATAGAGACTGTCGGCTCCTACGAGCAGTACTTC. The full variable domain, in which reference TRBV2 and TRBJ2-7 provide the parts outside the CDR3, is EPEVTQTPSHQVTQMGQEVILRCVPISNHLYFYWYRQILGQKVEFLVSFYNNEISEKSEIFDDQFSVERPDGSNFTLKIRSTKLEDSAMYFCAIETVGSYEQYFGPGTRLTVT.

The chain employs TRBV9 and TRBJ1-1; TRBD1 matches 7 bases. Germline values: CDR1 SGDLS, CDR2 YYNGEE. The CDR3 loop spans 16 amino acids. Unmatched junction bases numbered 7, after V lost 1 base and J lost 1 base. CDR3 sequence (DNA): TGTGCCAGCAGCGTAAGCCGGGACAGCGCGAACACTGAAGCTTTCTTT. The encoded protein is CASSVSRDSANTEAFF.

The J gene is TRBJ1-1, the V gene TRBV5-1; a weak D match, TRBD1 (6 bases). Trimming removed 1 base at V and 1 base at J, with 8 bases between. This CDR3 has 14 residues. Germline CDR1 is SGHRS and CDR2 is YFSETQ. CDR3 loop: CASSLQGSNTEAFF. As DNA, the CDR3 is TGCGCCAGCAGCTTGCAGGGGTCGAACACTGAAGCTTTCTTT.

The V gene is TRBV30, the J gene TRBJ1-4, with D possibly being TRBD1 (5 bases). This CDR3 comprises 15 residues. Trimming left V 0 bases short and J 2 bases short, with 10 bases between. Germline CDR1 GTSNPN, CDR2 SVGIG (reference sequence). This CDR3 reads CAWSVIRGTNEKLFF. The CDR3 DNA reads TGTGCCTGGAGTGTAATAAGGGGTACTAATGAAAAACTGTTTTTT.

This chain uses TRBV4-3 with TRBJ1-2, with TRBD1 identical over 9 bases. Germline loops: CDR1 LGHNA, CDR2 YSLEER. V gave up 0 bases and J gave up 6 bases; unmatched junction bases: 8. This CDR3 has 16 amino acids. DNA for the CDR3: TGCGCCAGCAGCCAAGATCTCCGGGACAGGGTCGATGGCTACACCTTC. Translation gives CASSQDLRDRVDGYTF.

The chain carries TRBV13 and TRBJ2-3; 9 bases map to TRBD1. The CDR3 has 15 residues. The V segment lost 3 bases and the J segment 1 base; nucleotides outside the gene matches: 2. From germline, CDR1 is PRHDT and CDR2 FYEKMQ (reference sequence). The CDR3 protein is CASSFRQGGTDTQYF. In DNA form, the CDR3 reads TGTGCCAGCAGCTTTCGACAGGGGGGCACAGATACGCAGTATTTT.

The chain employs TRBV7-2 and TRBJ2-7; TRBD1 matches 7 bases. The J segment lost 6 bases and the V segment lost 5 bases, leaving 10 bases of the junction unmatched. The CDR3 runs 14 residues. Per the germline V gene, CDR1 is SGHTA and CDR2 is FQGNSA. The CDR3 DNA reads TGTGCCAGCAGCCTTTCCGGGACAGTTGCCGAGCAGTACTTC. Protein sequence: CASSLSGTVAEQYF.